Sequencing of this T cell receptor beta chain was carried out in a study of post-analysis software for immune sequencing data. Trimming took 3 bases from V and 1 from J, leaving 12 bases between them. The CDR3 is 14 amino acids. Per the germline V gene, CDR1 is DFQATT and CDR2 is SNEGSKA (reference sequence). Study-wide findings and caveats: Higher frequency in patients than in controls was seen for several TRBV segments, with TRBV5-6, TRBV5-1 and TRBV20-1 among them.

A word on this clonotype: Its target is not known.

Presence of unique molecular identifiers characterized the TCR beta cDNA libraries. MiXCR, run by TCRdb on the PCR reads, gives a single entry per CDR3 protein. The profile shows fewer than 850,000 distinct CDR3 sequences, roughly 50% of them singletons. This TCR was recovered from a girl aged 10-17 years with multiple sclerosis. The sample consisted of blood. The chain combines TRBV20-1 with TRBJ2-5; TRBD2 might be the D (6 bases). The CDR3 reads CSASGAGTQETQYF. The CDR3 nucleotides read TGCAGTGCTAGTGGGGCGGGGACCCAAGAGACCCAGTACTTC.